This T cell receptor (beta chain) was captured by sequencing in a study of blood T cell repertoires in COVID-19. Unmatched junction bases numbered 2, after V lost 4 bases and J lost 5 bases. The CDR3 covers 13 residues. CDR1 and CDR2 from the germline V gene are KGHSH and LQKENI. Per the authors' pipeline: Amplified reference gene primers provided the basis for estimating nucleated cell counts. Here immunoSEQ multiplex PCR was the method, and the copy in TCRdb shows in-frame clones only, minus some. The V and J calls and clone size are taken from that table; D and trimming were inferred from the DNA. This sample carries about 54,000 clones, around 93% of them seen once, and the ten largest clones take 7% to 8%.

The receptor was isolated from a woman aged 55-69 years with active or convalescent COVID-19. This rearrangement joins TRBV18 to TRBJ2-7, with 10 bases fitting TRBD1. Source material: peripheral blood. The DNA for the CDR3 is TGTGCCAGCTCACGGGGGACAGGGGACGAGCAGTACTTC. It codes for CASSRGTGDEQYF.